Sequencing of this TCR beta chain was carried out in a study of T cells in localized non-small cell lung cancer (dated by TCRdb to 2020 to 2021). About the investigation overall: T cell repertoires of 200 to 250 early-stage NSCLC patients were analyzed, with tumors being compared against uninvolved tumor-adjacent lungs. All 240 or so NSCLC patients in the cohort were treatment-naive and had localized lung tumors that were resected. A mean age of around 69 years was recorded for the NSCLC patients, of whom 120 to 150 were male and 95 to 110 were female. Results and caveats for the whole study, not just this receptor: Of the top 100 tumor clones, a median of roughly 60 were detected in paired uninvolved adjacent lung; approximately 28 were also among that lung's top 100. Uninvolved tumor-adjacent lung showed the highest T cell clonality, higher than tumor, which suggests more focused antigenic responses in the uninvolved tumor-adjacent lung. Because of the exploratory design, TCR variables were selected using unadjusted p-values without false-discovery rate correction. Because multi-region tumor sequencing was not performed, intratumor heterogeneity could not be ruled out. Higher blood T cell density associated with longer overall survival, while higher adjacent-lung clonality associated with shorter survival.

This clone was observed a handful of times. What antigen it recognizes has not been identified. Base quality data are lacking; no much larger clone is found one base away. At diagnosis, tumor, uninvolved tumor-adjacent lung and peripheral blood were collected and then preserved as a mix of FFPE and fresh-frozen material. The CDR3 contains 13 residues, cysteine and phenylalanine counted. Only CDR3 DNA is held: 39 bases, read in frame from base 1. TCR beta CDR3 regions were sequenced from DNA using the immunoSEQ Assay. The study's own analysis went as follows. T cell density was computed as TCR beta template counts normalized to usable DNA estimated by amplifying housekeeping genes. Richness was estimated with the preseqR package, extrapolating to 400,000 templates for PBMC samples and 120,000 templates for tissue samples. Clonality was defined by subtracting Pielou's evenness from one. Tissue-enriched TCRs were identified through differential abundance testing performed on productive amino-acid clonotypes, with a minimum total count of 5 and an alpha of 0.1. The Jaccard Index and the Morisita Overlap Index were used to measure how much the repertoires overlapped between compartments. TCR beta CDR3s were clustered by GLIPH together with public tetramer-defined viral CDR3s, and at least three viral sequences plus V-gene enrichment were required for viral motifs. The table was pulled from immuneACCESS by TCRdb, which kept in-frame rearrangements only. Such tables lose some clones; where checked, under half of the loss comes from unresolved V genes, and the rest has no known cause. D and trimming come from the DNA, and the V and J calls and clone size come from that table. This sample has nearly 6,000 clones in its table, and less than 25% of those were observed once. 9.5% to 10% of the sample lies in the top ten.

This receptor was taken from a female donor over 55 with stage I lung adenocarcinoma. This chain joins TRBV12-1 to TRBJ1-2; the listed D gene, TRBD1, was not tested against the DNA. TRBV12-1 is listed as a pseudogene. Sample: lung tumor tissue, taken before any cancer treatment. This receptor carries the CDR3 CASSLGQGEGYTF. The nucleotides are TGTGCCAGCAGCCTTGGACAGGGGGAAGGCTACACCTTC.